This T cell receptor beta chain was captured in a study of a mutant IDH1 vaccine in newly diagnosed glioma. Study overall: During weeks 1, 3, 5, 7, 11, 15, 19 and 23, patients received eight vaccinations.

This table comes from immunoSEQ multiplex PCR, and its TCRdb copy is limited to in-frame clones, with some not included. The table shows around 50,000 clones, with 90% occurring only once. V dropped 5 bases and J dropped 0 bases, with 7 bases sitting between them. Per the germline V gene, CDR1 is SGHAT and CDR2 is FQNNGV. This CDR3 is built from 13 residues. For this clone: Its antigen is still unknown.

Specified time point: week 5, during vaccination. A 20-mer mutant IDH1 peptide at 300 ug was injected subcutaneously with topical imiquimod. The astrocytomas were IDH1-mutant, ATRX-negative, and WHO grade 3 or 4. This specimen was PBMCs, taken from a glioma patient whose treatment included an IDH1 peptide vaccine. The chain joins TRBV11-2 to TRBJ1-1, with D perhaps TRBD1 (5 bases). This receptor was taken from a woman aged 40 to 50 with glioma. The CDR3 reads CASSQGVNTEAFF. For the CDR3, the DNA is TGTGCCAGCAGCCAAGGGGTGAACACTGAAGCTTTCTTT.